This entry lists 20 T cell receptor beta chains sequenced from one sample in a study of T cells in localized non-small cell lung cancer. Some clones are missing from TCRdb's copy, which holds only in-frame ones; the method was immunoSEQ multiplex PCR. The sample has some 2,700 clones, around 25% seen once; the top ten hold around 20%. This material consisted of normal lung tissue next to the tumor, taken before any cancer treatment. The receptors shown here come from a female donor over 55 with stage I squamous cell lung carcinoma.

In its sample, this clone was seen a few times. J is TRBJ1-3 and V is TRBV28; 7 bases map to TRBD1. V was clipped by 5 bases and J by 0 bases; unmatched bases: 7. There are 16 residues in the CDR3. Germline CDR1 MDHEN, CDR2 SYDVKM. DNA of the CDR3: TGTGCCAGCAGTCTAGGAGGGACAGCCTCTGGAAACACCATATATTTT. Amino acid sequence: CASSLGGTASGNTIYF.

This chain uses TRBV29-1 with TRBJ2-6, with D possibly matching TRBD1 (5 bases). Germline CDR1 reads SQVTM; CDR2 reads ANQGSEA. The CDR3 runs 13 residues. V lost 6 bases and J lost 4, with 10 bases in between. The CDR3 protein is CSVAGSGANVLTF. The DNA of the CDR3 is TGCAGCGTCGCAGGGTCCGGGGCCAACGTCCTGACTTTC.

The CDR3 DNA reads TGTGCCAGCTCACCACTGGGGGGCAACACTGAAGCTTTCTTT. Translating gives CASSPLGGNTEAFF. The gene calls are TRBV18 and TRBJ1-1; D might be TRBD1 (6 bases). V was cut by 1 base and J by 2 bases, with 8 bases left in between. The CDR3 has 14 residues. CDR1 and CDR2 from the germline V gene are KGHSH and LQKENI.

This clone has a single count. The rearrangement links TRBV5-1 to TRBJ2-7, with 9 bases fitting TRBD1. CDR1 is SGHRS and CDR2 is YFSETQ in the germline V gene. CDR3 length: 14 residues. J gave up 5 bases and V 5 bases, and 8 bases lay outside the gene matches. In DNA form, the CDR3 reads TGCGCCAGCAGGAAACAGGGGGCCGGGGACGAGCAGTACTTC. Its translation is CASRKQGAGDEQYF.

A few counts support this clone. CDR3 in DNA: TGTGCCAGCAGCGGGGACTCTGGAAACACCATATATTTT. Amino acids: CASSGDSGNTIYF. The chain combines TRBV6-8 with TRBJ1-3; D is unresolved. V was trimmed by 6 bases and J by 0 bases, leaving 6 bases between them. CDR1 is MNHGY, CDR2 SAAAGT, per germline. The CDR3 sequence is 13 residues long.

This chain uses TRBV11-3 with TRBJ1-5; D gene unclear. The CDR3 totals 15 residues. Trimming took off 3 bases at V and 6 bases at J, with 15 bases between the two ends. CDR1 is SGHNT, CDR2 YENEEA, per germline. The CDR3: CASSLRTDAAQPQHF. The CDR3 DNA sequence: TGTGCCAGCAGCTTGAGGACGGACGCGGCTCAGCCCCAGCATTTT.

This clone is termed medium-sized. The chain combines TRBV11-3 with TRBJ1-2; a possible D gene is TRBD1 (6 bases). Trimming took 5 bases from V and 3 from J, leaving 16 bases between them. The CDR3 extends over 15 amino acids. Germline-derived CDR1 and CDR2 are SGHNT and YENEEA. The CDR3 region is CASSPYNREDYGYTF. The CDR3, as DNA: TGTGCCAGCAGCCCTTATAACAGGGAGGACTATGGCTACACCTTC.

This CDR3 is CASSTPGDNYGYTF. The CDR3 DNA reads TGTGCCAGCAGTACTCCAGGGGATAACTATGGCTACACCTTC. This sequence joins TRBV28 and TRBJ1-2, with D tentatively TRBD1 (6 bases). The CDR3 is 14 residues long. The V end lost 5 bases, the J end lost 1 base, and 11 bases lay between the germline ends. Per the germline V gene, CDR1 is MDHEN and CDR2 is SYDVKM.

CDR3 sequence: CSVEETGTSRTETQYF. Written as DNA, the CDR3 is TGCAGCGTTGAAGAGACCGGGACCTCAAGGACAGAGACCCAGTACTTC. The chain joins TRBV29-1 to TRBJ2-5; D tentatively fits TRBD1 or TRBD2 (5 bases each). Germline CDR1 reads SQVTM; CDR2 reads ANQGSEA. Trimming shortened V by 0 bases and J by 4 bases, and 18 bases separated the two germline ends. CDR3 size: 16 residues.

The chain carries TRBV29-1 and TRBJ1-2, with D hard to call. The CDR3 covers 13 residues. Germline CDR1 SQVTM, CDR2 ANQGSEA. Trimming took off 3 bases at V and 2 bases at J, with 10 bases between the two ends. CDR3 DNA sequence: TGCAGCGTTGATGGGTCTCGAAACTATGGCTACACCTTC. Protein product: CSVDGSRNYGYTF.

This clone was seen a single time. The V call is TRBV14, the J call TRBJ2-7; 8 bases agree with TRBD1. CDR1 is SGHDN, CDR2 FVKESK, per germline. After removal of 3 bases from V and 3 bases from J, the junction contained 4 bases not matched to a gene. The CDR3 contains 14 residues. The CDR3: CASSQDRAGYEQYF. The CDR3 DNA sequence: TGTGCCAGCAGCCAGGACAGGGCTGGCTACGAGCAGTACTTC.

The chain is built from TRBV27 and TRBJ1-4, with 9 bases fitting TRBD1. Germline V gene sequence: CDR1 MNHEY, CDR2 SMNVEV (reference sequence). The ends lost 2 bases at V and 8 bases at J; junction bases unmatched: 6. CDR3 size: 15 residues. CDR3 in DNA: TGTGCCAGCAGTTTAAACAGGGGGCTTGGAGAAAAACTGTTTTTT. It codes for CASSLNRGLGEKLFF.

The V call is TRBV28, the J call TRBJ2-7, with D uncertain. The length of the CDR3 is 16 residues. CDR1 and CDR2 (germline): MDHEN, SYDVKM. Trimming removed 7 bases at V and 0 bases at J, with 19 bases between. CDR3 in amino acids: CASNSPGQPTSYEQYF. For the CDR3, the DNA is TGTGCCAGCAACTCCCCCGGGCAGCCAACCTCCTACGAGCAGTACTTC.

This clone has only a few counts. The rearrangement links TRBV14 to TRBJ1-2; TRBD1 is a possible D gene (5 bases). Per the germline V gene, CDR1 is SGHDN and CDR2 is FVKESK. The CDR3 extends over 13 amino acids. Trimming removed 4 bases at V and 4 bases at J, with 10 bases between. CDR3 DNA: TGTGCCAGCAGCCCTCAGGGCAGCTATGGCTACACCTTC. Amino acid sequence: CASSPQGSYGYTF. The full variable domain, completed using reference TRBV14 and TRBJ1-2, is EAGVTQFPSHSVIEKGQTVTLRCDPISGHDNLYWYRRVMGKEIKFLLHFVKESKQDESGMPNNRFLAERTGGTYSTLKVQPAELEDSGVYFCASSPQGSYGYTFGSGTRLTVV.

By share, this clone ranks as medium-sized. The chain carries TRBV11-3 and TRBJ2-7, with 11 bases lining up with TRBD2. CDR3 size: 15 residues. Germline CDR1 reads SGHNT; CDR2 reads YENEEA. The ends lost 6 bases at V and 0 bases at J; junction bases unmatched: 4. The CDR3 reads CASRVAGGSSYEQYF. In DNA, the CDR3 is TGTGCCAGCAGGGTAGCGGGAGGGAGCTCCTACGAGCAGTACTTC.

This clone was detected only a few times. DNA of the CDR3: TGTGCCAGTAGTAACAGGGAAGTAGCTGAAGCTTTCTTT. Translating gives CASSNREVAEAFF. The genes are TRBV19 and TRBJ1-1, with D perhaps TRBD1 (6 bases). CDR3 length: 13 amino acids. The V end was cut by 4 bases, the J end by 6 bases, with 12 bases between. Germline lookup yields CDR1 LNHDA and CDR2 SQIVND (reference sequence).

By share, this clone counts as medium-sized (0.01 to 0.1%). The V call is TRBV6-7, the J call TRBJ2-4, with D perhaps matching TRBD2 (6 bases). TRBV6-7 is filed as an ORF, its function uncertain. Trimming pared 5 bases from V and 6 bases from J, leaving 8 bases between. The length of the CDR3 is 12 residues. The CDR3: CASSEAGNIQYF. For the CDR3, the DNA is TGTGCCAGCAGTGAAGCGGGAAACATTCAGTACTTC.

The chain joins TRBV28 to TRBJ1-2; tentative D call: TRBD1 (5 bases). The CDR3 is 14 amino acids. CDR1 is MDHEN, CDR2 SYDVKM, per germline. Trimming removed 6 bases from V and 8 bases from J, with 19 bases in between. CDR3 protein: CASSPGGTNPGYTF. Here the CDR3 DNA reads TGTGCCAGCAGCCCGGGGGGGACGAATCCCGGCTACACCTTC.

This chain uses TRBV11-3 with TRBJ2-7; D perhaps matches TRBD2 (6 bases). Trimming shortened V by 3 bases and J by 2 bases, and 11 bases separated the two germline ends. Germline values: CDR1 SGHNT, CDR2 YENEEA. This CDR3 comprises 14 residues. The CDR3 is CASSFTSRAYEQYF. The DNA of the CDR3 is TGTGCCAGCAGCTTTACTAGCAGAGCCTACGAGCAGTACTTC.

This clone was picked up a small number of times. The chain carries TRBV6-8 and TRBJ2-7; D is perhaps TRBD1 or TRBD2 (6 bases each). V lost 10 bases and J lost 2, with 15 bases in between. The CDR3 has 13 amino acids. The V gene's germline CDR1 is MNHGY and CDR2 SAAAGT. CDR3 coding DNA: TGTGCCATCGGGGGCGGGCAGGCCTACGAGCAGTACTTC. This gives the protein CAIGGGQAYEQYF.